Sequencing of this T cell receptor (beta chain) was carried out in a study of technical replicates of blood from several donors. The assay was immunoSEQ multiplex PCR, and TCRdb's table has in-frame clones only and misses some. Among about 84,000 clones listed, 95% to 98% were seen once. This CDR3 has 15 residues. CDR1 and CDR2 (germline): SGHRS, YFSETQ. The V end was cut by 0 bases, the J end by 4 bases, with 12 bases between. Sequencing input: T cells isolated from PBMCs. The rearrangement links TRBV5-1 to TRBJ2-3, with D uncertain. This TCR came from a human donor in good health. CDR3 amino acids: CASSLAGNSPDTQYF. CDR3 coding DNA: TGCGCCAGCAGCTTGGCCGGAAACAGCCCAGATACGCAGTATTTT.